This entry features one T cell receptor beta chain sequence. This specimen belongs to a study of Tregs in tolerant kidney transplant recipients. Generated by immunoSEQ multiplex PCR, the TCRdb table keeps only in-frame clones and is missing some. The sample spans roughly 48,000 clones; the ten largest clones claim 0.75% to 0.95%. Sequencing was performed on CD4+ T cells from blood, taken before the transplant. This clonotype was obtained from a human donor who received a combined kidney and bone marrow transplant.

The CDR3 protein is CASRVLPSGDEQFF. Incomplete CDR3 DNA: TGTGCCAGCAGAGTGCTCCCCAGCGGCGATGAG. J is TRBJ2-1 and V is TRBV2, with a possible D match to TRBD2 (5 bases). The DNA ends 3 residues before the CDR3 does, and the rest of the CDR3 is filled in from the germline J gene. The V and J ends lost 6 bases and 8 bases respectively, with 17 bases between them. The CDR3 loop spans 14 amino acids. The germline CDR1 and CDR2 sequences are SNHLY and FYNNEI.